This TCR beta chain is drawn from a study of cytomegalovirus exposure and HLA in healthy donors. For the study at large: In an earlier analysis, 90 million to 130 million unique TCR beta sequences were found from some 180 million T cells.

The PCR had 60 Vbeta and 13 Jbeta primers. Clones were sequenced by immunoSEQ multiplex PCR, and TCRdb holds only the in-frame ones, with some missing. This table has some 65,000 clones, just under 70% appearing once. As concerns this clone: As yet, its antigen is unknown.

Study findings and constraints: On later analysis, the bulk of CMV-associated TCR beta chains appeared to be HLA-restricted. The authors reported that TCR beta sequences could predict HLA-A and HLA-B alleles. These predictions were accurate for most subjects in the first cohort.

The clonotype was recovered from a woman in her 30s in good health and CMV-seronegative. Sequenced material: PBMCs.

The chain's CDR3 is CASSQDPTSGAREQYF. CDR3 coding DNA: TGTGCCAGCAGCCAAGATCCGACTAGCGGGGCGAGGGAGCAGTACTTC. The rearrangement links TRBV4-2 to TRBJ2-7; 11 bases are shared with TRBD2. V lost 0 bases to trimming and J lost 7 bases; unmatched junction nucleotides: 8. This CDR3 has 16 amino acids. Germline V gene sequence: CDR1 LGHNA, CDR2 YNFKEQ.